This T cell receptor (beta chain) comes out of a study of T-cell memory formation after mild COVID-19. In this sample, this clonotype turned up many times. Sample barcodes and UMIs were carried by the TCR alpha and TCR beta cDNA libraries that 5'RACE generated with constant-segment primers. Via MiXCR, TCRdb re-called the 5' RACE reads, giving one row per CDR3 protein. Among 150,000 to 200,000 distinct CDR3 sequences listed, 9.5% to 13% were seen once. The length of the CDR3 is 14 residues. The V and J ends lost 7 bases and 8 bases respectively, with 16 bases between them. The germline V gene encodes CDR1 KGHDR and CDR2 SFDVKD.

Material for sequencing was PBMCs or a T cell subset sorted from them (not recorded which). The sequence was collected from a man aged 18-30 years who had mild COVID-19 (a few samples of this study predate the infection). Cell type and time point are not known. J is TRBJ1-4 and V is TRBV24-1; D perhaps matches TRBD1 (6 bases). Written as DNA, the CDR3 is TGTGCCACCAGCACCGGGACAACCGGCGAAAAACTGTTTTTT. Translating gives CATSTGTTGEKLFF.